These 20 T cell receptor beta chains came from one sample sequenced in a study of cytomegalovirus exposure and HLA in healthy donors. Clones were read by immunoSEQ multiplex PCR, and TCRdb kept only the in-frame ones, dropping some. The table lists hundreds of thousands of clones, 70% to 90% of them singletons. The sequencing input was PBMCs. All receptors come from a young woman in good health and CMV-seropositive.

This chain connects TRBV10-1 to TRBJ2-1, with TRBD1 matching 7 bases. The CDR3 consists of 14 residues. The J segment lost 5 bases and the V segment lost 6 bases, leaving 7 bases of the junction unmatched. Germline CDR1 is WNHNN and CDR2 is SYGVQD (reference sequence). CDR3 protein: CASRGTGVDNEQFF. DNA for the CDR3: TGCGCCAGCAGGGGTACAGGGGTGGACAATGAGCAGTTCTTC.

The gene calls are TRBV5-1 and TRBJ2-2; D unclear. The germline gives CDR1 SGHRS, CDR2 YFSETQ. This CDR3 region has 14 residues. V dropped 4 bases and J dropped 0 bases, with 7 bases sitting between them. The CDR3 reads CASSNTSNTGELFF. The CDR3 coding sequence is TGCGCCAGCAGCAATACTTCGAACACCGGGGAGCTGTTTTTT.

J is TRBJ2-7 and V is TRBV4-2; 7 bases map to TRBD1. V was clipped by 4 bases and J by 5 bases; unmatched bases: 20. The germline V gene encodes CDR1 LGHNA and CDR2 YNFKEQ. The CDR3 sequence is 18 residues long. CDR3 sequence: CASSPTNTPQGRAHEQYF. CDR3 nucleotides: TGTGCCAGCAGCCCAACAAACACCCCACAGGGGAGAGCACACGAGCAGTACTTC.

The rearrangement uses TRBV18 and TRBJ1-5; 12 bases agree with TRBD1. Trimming took 3 bases from V and 2 from J; bases not matched to a gene: 5. In germline, CDR1 is KGHSH, CDR2 LQKENI. The CDR3 runs to 17 residues. The CDR3 coding sequence is TGTGCCAGCTCACCGGGGACAGGGGGCCGAGGCAATCAGCCCCAGCATTTT. Amino acid sequence: CASSPGTGGRGNQPQHF.

The CDR3 coding sequence is TGTGCCAGCAGCTTAGAATCGGGAGGTCAGCCCCAGCATTTT. It yields the protein CASSLESGGQPQHF. The rearrangement uses TRBV7-2 and TRBJ1-5; no reliable D call. The V end lost 1 base, the J end lost 6 bases, and 10 bases lay between the germline ends. Germline values: CDR1 SGHTA, CDR2 FQGNSA. There are 14 residues in the CDR3.

V usage is TRBV5-5 and J usage is TRBJ1-2; the match to TRBD1 covers 7 bases. With V trimmed by 0 bases and J by 4 bases, 6 bases remained unmatched. The germline gives CDR1 SGHKS, CDR2 YYEKEE (reference sequence). CDR3 length: 15 residues. CDR3 in amino acids: CASSLGAGTAYGYTF. The CDR3 DNA follows: TGTGCCAGCAGCTTGGGGGCCGGGACAGCCTATGGCTACACCTTC.

The chain recombines TRBV14 with TRBJ2-1; TRBD2 matches at 11 bases. Losses at the gene ends were 1 base for V and 12 bases for J; bases not matched to a gene: 5. The CDR3 runs to 14 residues. Germline lookup yields CDR1 SGHDN and CDR2 FVKESK. The CDR3 DNA is TGTGCCAGCAGCCAAGGGCTAGCGGGAGGCGGGCAGTTCTTC. This translates into CASSQGLAGGGQFF.

The V and J genes are TRBV18 and TRBJ1-4; the match to TRBD1 covers 10 bases. The J segment lost 0 bases and the V segment lost 6 bases, leaving 16 bases of the junction unmatched. The germline gives CDR1 KGHSH, CDR2 LQKENI. This CDR3 has 20 amino acids. The CDR3, as DNA: TGTGCCAGCTCTCGGCGACCGGGACAGGGGATCTTCACAACTAATGAAAAACTGTTTTTT. It yields the protein CASSRRPGQGIFTTNEKLFF.

This sequence joins TRBV7-8 and TRBJ2-7; 7 bases line up with TRBD2. Germline V gene lookup returns CDR1 SGHVS and CDR2 FQNEAQ. The CDR3 has 17 residues. V was clipped by 2 bases and J by 0 bases; unmatched bases: 10. CDR3 DNA: TGTGCCAGCAGCTTAAGGGCGCGGGGGACGAGCTCCTACGAGCAGTACTTC. Translation gives CASSLRARGTSSYEQYF.

The gene calls are TRBV5-1 and TRBJ2-3; the D gene is possibly TRBD2 (5 bases). The CDR3 contains 15 residues. Germline-derived CDR1 and CDR2 are SGHRS and YFSETQ. V was shortened by 0 bases and J by 2 bases, with 10 bases between the two germline ends. The CDR3, as DNA: TGCGCCAGCAGCTTGGGGGAGAAGTCCACAGATACGCAGTATTTT. The encoded protein is CASSLGEKSTDTQYF.

The rearrangement links TRBV19 to TRBJ1-4, with TRBD1 identical over 8 bases. Germline CDR1 reads LNHDA; CDR2 reads SQIVND (reference sequence). V lost 5 bases, J lost 7 bases, and 9 bases stayed unmatched. This CDR3 is 15 amino acids long. For the CDR3, the DNA is TGTGCCAGTAGTCACGGGACAGGTTATACTGAAAAACTGTTTTTT. It translates to CASSHGTGYTEKLFF.

This clone was picked up a small number of times. The V call is TRBV4-1, the J call TRBJ1-3; TRBD1 agrees at 8 bases. The germline V gene has CDR1 MGHRA and CDR2 YSYEKL. The CDR3 runs to 16 residues. The V and J ends lost 4 bases and 2 bases, in that order; junction bases with no gene match: 7. The CDR3 coding sequence is TGCGCCAGCAGCCCCGCCCAGGGGGCAACTGGAAACACCATATATTTT. This codes for CASSPAQGATGNTIYF.

This clone has a handful of counts. V and J are TRBV25-1 and TRBJ2-7; no clear D gene. The CDR3 is 12 amino acids. Germline CDR1 MGHDK, CDR2 SYGVNS. V shed 2 bases and J shed 6 bases, with 8 bases lying between them. CDR3 sequence: CASSEAAFEQYF. For the CDR3, the DNA is TGTGCCAGCAGTGAAGCGGCTTTCGAGCAGTACTTC.

V gene TRBV28 combines with J gene TRBJ2-3; 7 bases line up with TRBD1. This CDR3 is built from 14 residues. CDR1 is MDHEN, CDR2 SYDVKM, per germline. V lost 5 bases and J lost 5; bases outside the gene matches: 7. CDR3 in DNA: TGTGCCAGCAGTCCAGACAGGGTGGGAGATACGCAGTATTTT. This sequence encodes CASSPDRVGDTQYF.

The chain uses TRBV5-1 and TRBJ1-3; 8 bases map to TRBD1. In germline, CDR1 is SGHRS, CDR2 YFSETQ. The CDR3 covers 16 residues. V lost 4 bases, J lost 3 bases, and 9 bases stayed unmatched. CDR3 sequence (DNA): TGCGCCAGCAGCATACAGACAGGGGTGGTTGGAAACACCATATATTTT. Translation: CASSIQTGVVGNTIYF. Filled out from reference TRBV5-1 and TRBJ1-3, the complete variable domain reads KAGVTQTPRYLIKTRGQQVTLSCSPISGHRSVSWYQQTPGQGLQFLFEYFSETQRNKGNFPGRFSGRQFSNSRSEMNVSTLELGDSALYLCASSIQTGVVGNTIYFGEGSWLTVV.

The gene calls are TRBV19 and TRBJ2-7; D perhaps matches TRBD2 (7 bases). The CDR3 contains 14 residues. With 5 bases removed from V and 4 bases from J, the gap between germline ends came to 15 bases. Germline CDR1 is LNHDA and CDR2 is SQIVND (reference sequence). DNA for the CDR3: TGTGCCAGTAGTCCGTCAGCGGGACATTACGAGCAGTACTTC. It translates to CASSPSAGHYEQYF. Combining the CDR3 with reference TRBV19 and TRBJ2-7 gives the whole variable domain DGGITQSPKYLFRKEGQNVTLSCEQNLNHDAMYWYRQDPGQGLRLIYYSQIVNDFQKGDIAEGYSVSREKKESFPLTVTSAQKNPTAFYLCASSPSAGHYEQYFGPGTRLTVT.

The rearrangement joins TRBV9 to TRBJ2-1; tentatively, D is TRBD2 (6 bases). This CDR3 is built from 15 residues. The ends were cut back, 0 bases at V and 3 bases at J, with 10 bases in the middle. Germline assignment: CDR1 SGDLS and CDR2 YYNGEE. CDR3 coding DNA: TGTGCCAGCAGCGTAGTAGGTAGCGGCTACAATGAGCAGTTCTTC. As protein: CASSVVGSGYNEQFF. Based on the CDR3 plus reference TRBV9 and TRBJ2-1, the full variable domain is DSGVTQTPKHLITATGQRVTLRCSPRSGDLSVYWYQQSLDQGLQFLIQYYNGEERAKGNILERFSAQQFPDLHSELNLSSLELGDSALYFCASSVVGSGYNEQFFGPGTRLTVL.

This chain connects TRBV5-1 to TRBJ2-3; 7 bases match TRBD1. The junction had 5 bases not matched to a gene; V was cut back by 0 bases and J by 1 base. CDR1 is SGHRS and CDR2 is YFSETQ in the germline V gene. This CDR3 has 16 residues. CDR3 nucleotides: TGCGCCAGCAGCTTGGGTAACAGGGGACGCACAGATACGCAGTATTTT. This translates into CASSLGNRGRTDTQYF.

The chain employs TRBV13 and TRBJ2-3, with a possible D match to TRBD1 (5 bases). The CDR3 sequence is 15 residues long. Germline CDR1 PRHDT, CDR2 FYEKMQ (reference sequence). Trimming pared 1 base from V and 4 bases from J, leaving 12 bases between. The CDR3 DNA sequence: TGTGCCAGCAGCTTAGATGGACACCTATCAGATACGCAGTATTTT. This codes for CASSLDGHLSDTQYF.

V is TRBV6-1 and J is TRBJ1-3, with unresolved D. This CDR3 has 15 amino acids. Trimming cost V 2 bases and J 4 bases, with 12 bases left between them. In germline, CDR1 is MNHNS, CDR2 SASEGT. The CDR3 protein is CASSESHHQGNTIYF. In DNA, the CDR3 is TGTGCCAGCAGTGAATCCCACCACCAGGGAAACACCATATATTTT.